Shown below are 24 T cell receptor beta chains from a single sample sequenced in a study of blood T cell repertoires in COVID-19. Profiled with immunoSEQ multiplex PCR; TCRdb holds only in-frame clones, not every one. This table holds more than 200,000 clones, around 87% found once. Material for sequencing was PBMCs or T cells enriched from blood (not recorded which). The receptors derive from a man aged 25-40 years in a cohort exposed to, infected with or recovered from COVID-19 (not recorded which).

This clone occurred many times. The chain links TRBV27 to TRBJ2-2, with 12 nucleotides matching TRBD2. CDR3 length: 17 residues. V lost 6 bases and J lost 1; bases outside the gene matches: 6. Germline CDR1 is MNHEY and CDR2 is SMNVEV (reference sequence). The DNA of the CDR3 is TGTGCCAGCAGCCTCCTAGCGGGAGGGGGGAACACCGGGGAGCTGTTTTTT. Residues: CASSLLAGGGNTGELFF.

The V and J genes are TRBV3-1 (or the pseudogene TRBV3-2) and TRBJ1-2; 8 nucleotides agree with TRBD1. Trimming removed 3 bases from V and 4 bases from J; junction bases left unmatched: 10. CDR3 length: 16 residues. The germline CDR1 and CDR2 sequences are LGHDT and YNNKEL (reference sequence). This CDR3 is CASSHSDRAVAYGYTF. CDR3 bases: TGTGCCAGCAGCCACTCGGACAGGGCCGTCGCCTATGGCTACACCTTC.

This clone was found once. This chain links TRBV7-9 with TRBJ1-1, with D hard to call. CDR1 is SEHNR, CDR2 FQNEAQ, per germline (reference sequence). V lost 6 bases and J lost 7, with 9 bases in between. This CDR3 is built from 11 residues. In nucleotides, the CDR3 is TGTGCCAGCAGTTTGAGGCGTGAAGCTTTCTTT. Its protein is CASSLRREAFF.

The table lists this clone with a count of one. V gene TRBV5-1 combines with J gene TRBJ2-4, with 9 bases fitting TRBD1. The CDR3 is 20 amino acids. J gave up 6 bases and V 1 base, and 20 bases lay outside the gene matches. CDR1 and CDR2 (germline): SGHRS, YFSETQ. CDR3 in amino acids: CASSLYSFSETGGPSNIQYF. The CDR3 DNA reads as TGCGCCAGCAGCTTGTACTCTTTTTCCGAGACAGGGGGGCCATCAAACATTCAGTACTTC.

Here the CDR3 reads CATSRGTTGTSGRKGQYF. The CDR3 DNA reads as TGTGCCACCAGCAGGGGCACCACCGGGACTAGCGGGAGGAAGGGGCAGTATTTT. The chain combines TRBV15 with TRBJ2-3; 15 bases align to TRBD2. Germline V gene data show CDR1 as LNHNV and CDR2 as YYDKDF (reference sequence). J lost 11 bases, V lost 3 bases, and 15 bases had no gene match. The CDR3 extends over 18 amino acids.

This chain joins TRBV27 and TRBJ1-6; D gene ambiguous. Trimming cost V 2 bases and J 7 bases, with 6 bases left between them. Germline CDR1 MNHEY, CDR2 SMNVEV (reference sequence). The length of the CDR3 is 13 residues. The CDR3 region has the DNA TGTGCCAGCAGTTTAGTCCGGAATTCACCCCTCCACTTT. It is translated as CASSLVRNSPLHF.

This clone was found once. V is TRBV5-4 and J is TRBJ2-7; D not certain. Germline CDR1 reads SGHNT; CDR2 reads YYREEE (reference sequence). The CDR3 extends over 14 amino acids. The V and J ends lost 4 bases and 0 bases respectively, with 11 bases between them. The CDR3 DNA sequence: TGTGCCAGCAGCCCTTATCTTAGCTCCTACGAGCAGTACTTC. It yields the protein CASSPYLSSYEQYF. The whole variable domain, remainder taken from reference TRBV5-4 and TRBJ2-7, is ETGVTQSPTHLIKTRGQQVTLRCSSQSGHNTVSWYQQALGQGPQFIFQYYREEENGRGNFPPRFSGLQFPNYSSELNVNALELDDSALYLCASSPYLSSYEQYFGPGTRLTVT.

This chain links TRBV6-5 with TRBJ1-5, with TRBD1 identical over 11 bases. The V and J ends lost 2 bases and 4 bases, in that order; junction bases with no gene match: 1. The CDR3 consists of 15 residues. Germline V gene lookup returns CDR1 MNHEY and CDR2 SVGAGI. The CDR3 DNA follows: TGTGCCAGCAGTTACGGACAGGGGGCTAATCAGCCCCAGCATTTT. Its protein is CASSYGQGANQPQHF.

CDR3 sequence reads: CASSVAPGNTIYF. In DNA, the CDR3 is TGTGCCAGCAGCGTAGCTCCTGGAAACACCATATATTTT. The chain carries TRBV9 and TRBJ1-3; no clear D. The CDR3 length is 13 residues. Germline lookup yields CDR1 SGDLS and CDR2 YYNGEE. V dropped 0 bases and J dropped 2 bases, with 3 bases sitting between them.

The V call is TRBV3-1 (or the pseudogene TRBV3-2), the J call TRBJ1-5, with a weak D call TRBD1 (6 bases). Trimming removed 4 bases from V and 0 bases from J, with 10 bases in between. The germline V gene encodes CDR1 LGHDT and CDR2 YNNKEL (reference sequence). This CDR3 is built from 15 residues. CDR3 loop: CASSLGTISNQPQHF. The CDR3 DNA sequence: TGTGCCAGCAGCCTGGGGACAATTAGCAATCAGCCCCAGCATTTT.

V is TRBV5-4 and J is TRBJ2-1, with D uncertain. V lost 0 bases to trimming and J lost 4 bases, with 8 bases between them. Germline CDR1 SGHNT, CDR2 YYREEE (reference sequence). The CDR3 sequence is 14 residues long. The chain's CDR3 is CASSLARGYNEQFF. The CDR3 DNA sequence: TGTGCCAGCAGCTTGGCGAGAGGTTACAATGAGCAGTTCTTC.

The chain couples TRBV29-1 to TRBJ1-2; the D gene is possibly TRBD1 (5 bases). The ends were cut back, 7 bases at V and 8 bases at J, with 17 bases in the middle. Looked up from germline, CDR1 is SQVTM and CDR2 is ANQGSEA. The CDR3 loop spans 12 amino acids. This chain's CDR3 is CSGRQGAEGYTF. The CDR3 DNA is TGCAGCGGTCGGCAGGGCGCAGAGGGCTACACCTTC.

CDR3 in DNA: TGTGCCAGCAGCCAAGACAGGGCAAATCAGCCCCAGCATTTT. This encodes CASSQDRANQPQHF. This chain connects TRBV5-5 to TRBJ1-5; 7 bases are a match to TRBD1. The junction had 5 bases not matched to a gene; V was cut back by 4 bases and J by 4 bases. This CDR3 spans 14 amino acids. Germline V gives CDR1 SGHKS, CDR2 YYEKEE (reference sequence).

V gene TRBV27 combines with J gene TRBJ1-5; no definite D call. The ends were cut back, 6 bases at V and 4 bases at J, with 13 bases in the middle. Looked up from germline, CDR1 is MNHEY and CDR2 is SMNVEV (reference sequence). The CDR3 is 14 amino acids. The CDR3 nucleotides are TGTGCCAGCAGCCTTTCAAATCAGAATCAGCCCCAGCATTTT. This encodes CASSLSNQNQPQHF.

The sample holds one count of this clone. The V and J genes are TRBV11-2 and TRBJ1-1, with unresolved D. The CDR3 extends over 11 amino acids. Germline-derived CDR1 and CDR2 are SGHAT and FQNNGV. CDR3 DNA: TGTGCTCACAGTGCGGGCACTGAAGCTTTCTTT. Its translation is CAHSAGTEAFF. The complete variable domain, with remaining parts taken from reference TRBV11-2 and TRBJ1-1, reads EAGVAQSPRYKIIEKRQSVAFWCNPISGHATLYWYQQILGQGPKLLIQFQNNGVVDDSQLPKDRFSAERLKGVDSTLKIQPAKLEDSAVYLCAHSAGTEAFFGQGTRLTVV.

The V call is TRBV28, the J call TRBJ1-1; no clear D. The germline gives CDR1 MDHEN, CDR2 SYDVKM. Trimming left V 5 bases short and J 4 bases short, with 11 bases between. The CDR3 has 13 amino acids. CDR3 residues: CASSGLFTTEAFF. The CDR3 DNA sequence: TGTGCCAGCAGTGGACTGTTTACCACTGAAGCTTTCTTT.

The rearrangement joins TRBV9 to TRBJ2-7; 7 bases align to TRBD1. CDR3 size: 15 residues. Germline loops: CDR1 SGDLS, CDR2 YYNGEE. V shed 0 bases and J 2 bases; nucleotides not matched to a gene: 5. CDR3 amino acids: CASSVEDRATYEQYF. For the CDR3, the DNA is TGTGCCAGCAGCGTAGAAGACAGGGCCACCTACGAGCAGTACTTC.

The chain recombines TRBV11-2 with TRBJ2-7; weak D call: TRBD1 (5 bases). Germline V gene lookup returns CDR1 SGHAT and CDR2 FQNNGV. Trimming shortened V by 5 bases and J by 3 bases, and 14 bases separated the two germline ends. This CDR3 has 14 residues. DNA of the CDR3: TGTGCCAGCAGCCTATTCCAGGGCGGCTACGAGCAGTACTTC. Translated, it gives CASSLFQGGYEQYF. Based on the CDR3 plus reference TRBV11-2 and TRBJ2-7, the full variable domain is EAGVAQSPRYKIIEKRQSVAFWCNPISGHATLYWYQQILGQGPKLLIQFQNNGVVDDSQLPKDRFSAERLKGVDSTLKIQPAKLEDSAVYLCASSLFQGGYEQYFGPGTRLTVT.

The J gene is TRBJ1-5, the V gene TRBV7-9; no reliable D call. The germline V gene encodes CDR1 SEHNR and CDR2 FQNEAQ (reference sequence). V shed 3 bases and J shed 3 bases, with 9 bases lying between them. The CDR3 has 14 residues. The CDR3 reads CASSFSGNNQPQHF. The CDR3 DNA follows: TGTGCCAGCAGCTTCTCGGGAAACAATCAGCCCCAGCATTTT.

V usage is TRBV28 and J usage is TRBJ1-1; D is unclear. The CDR3 runs to 11 residues. Germline-derived CDR1 and CDR2 are MDHEN and SYDVKM. Trimming left V 3 bases short and J 9 bases short, with 8 bases between. CDR3 amino acids: CASSFESKAFF. For the CDR3, the DNA is TGTGCCAGCAGTTTTGAGTCGAAAGCTTTCTTT.

J is TRBJ1-3 and V is TRBV19, with D possibly TRBD1 on 5 matching bases. Germline V gene data show CDR1 as LNHDA and CDR2 as SQIVND (reference sequence). The V end lost 3 bases, the J end lost 4 bases, and 10 bases lay between the germline ends. This CDR3 region has 14 residues. CDR3 sequence: CASSIQGLGNTIYF. The CDR3 DNA is TGTGCCAGTAGTATTCAGGGACTCGGAAACACCATATATTTT.

This clone was seen more than once but under ten times. The chain combines TRBV28 with TRBJ2-7; tentatively, D is TRBD1 (6 bases). CDR3 length equals 20 residues. The germline CDR1 and CDR2 sequences are MDHEN and SYDVKM. The ends were cut back, 7 bases at V and 4 bases at J, with 35 bases in the middle. Here the CDR3 reads CASKSLRALLQGTEPYEQYF. In DNA form, the CDR3 reads TGTGCCAGCAAAAGTTTAAGGGCCCTGTTACAGGGAACTGAACCATACGAGCAGTACTTC.

With regard to this clone: Other DNA sequences of this sample code for an identical CDR3. The genes are TRBV27 and TRBJ2-7, with D hard to call. CDR1 is MNHEY, CDR2 SMNVEV, per germline (reference sequence). V lost 3 bases to trimming and J lost 6 bases, with 6 bases between them. The CDR3 spans 11 residues. The DNA of the CDR3 is TGTGCCAGCAGTTTCGGTTCCGAGCAGTACTTC. Protein sequence: CASSFGSEQYF.

The J gene is TRBJ1-1, the V gene TRBV7-9; 7 bases map to TRBD1. The CDR3 extends over 14 amino acids. The ends lost 5 bases at V and 1 base at J; junction bases unmatched: 4. Germline V gene lookup returns CDR1 SEHNR and CDR2 FQNEAQ (reference sequence). The CDR3 sequence is CASSTGQPNTEAFF. DNA for the CDR3: TGTGCCAGCAGCACGGGACAGCCGAACACTGAAGCTTTCTTT.